These T cell receptor beta chains were read from a single sample in a study of blood T cell repertoires in COVID-19. Profiling relied on immunoSEQ multiplex PCR, and the TCRdb table lists in-frame clones only, not all of them. The sample gives approximately 20,000 clones, 86% of which show up once; around 3.7% is in the top ten. Sequenced material: peripheral blood. These receptors were obtained from a man in his fifties or sixties with active COVID-19. CDR3s include the opening cysteine and the closing phenylalanine or tryptophan. Fields, in order: V gene, clone size, J gene, D gene, CDR3 DNA, CDR3 protein. D genes are given only for firm matches. Rows may omit the clone size; those that give it use once, few, many or a size class.

TRBV2	NA	TRBJ2-5	TRBD2	TGTGCCAGCACCATAATGACTAGCTTGATCCAAGAGACCCAGTACTTC	CASTIMTSLIQETQYF
TRBV27	NA	TRBJ1-6	NA	TGTGCCAGCAGTTTTTTCGGTTCACCCCTCCACTTT	CASSFFGSPLHF
TRBV30	NA	TRBJ1-6	NA	TGTGCCTGGAGTGTCTCTTATAATTCACCCCTCCACTTT	CAWSVSYNSPLHF
TRBV7-9	NA	TRBJ2-7	NA	TGTGCCAGCAGCTCAAGGAAAACAGGGATCTACGAGCAGTACTTC	CASSSRKTGIYEQYF
TRBV19	NA	TRBJ2-4	TRBD1	TGTGCCAGCCGTCAGTCGCCCAGGGGGAAAAACATTCAGTACTTC	CASRQSPRGKNIQYF
TRBV15	once	TRBJ2-1	TRBD1	TGTGCCACCAGCGCCGGGACAGGGGCATACAATGAGCAGTTCTTC	CATSAGTGAYNEQFF
TRBV4-3	NA	TRBJ2-1	NA	TGCGCCAGCAGGAAGGACAACTACAATGAGCAGTTCTTC	CASRKDNYNEQFF
TRBV29-1	NA	TRBJ1-4	TRBD1	TGCAGCGTCCAAGGGACAGATAATGAAAAACTGTTTTTT	CSVQGTDNEKLFF
TRBV6-4	NA	TRBJ2-3	TRBD1	TGTGCCAGCAGTAAGACAGGGGGCGCAGATACGCAGTATTTT	CASSKTGGADTQYF
TRBV7-2	NA	TRBJ1-6	NA	TGTGCCAGCAGCCGGAGCTCCTATAATTCACCCCTCCACTTT	CASSRSSYNSPLHF
TRBV5-1	once	TRBJ2-7	TRBD2	TGCGCCAGCAGCTTGTCGGGGACTAGCGGCGAGCAGTACTTC	CASSLSGTSGEQYF
TRBV9	NA	TRBJ2-7	TRBD1	TGTGCCAGCAGCGTAGGGGTCGGACAGGGGGATTCCTACGAGCAGTACTTC	CASSVGVGQGDSYEQYF
TRBV18	NA	TRBJ1-5	NA	TGTGCCAGCTCAGCGACCGCGGGCAGCAATCAGCCCCAGCATTTT	CASSATAGSNQPQHF
TRBV7-8	NA	TRBJ1-1	NA	TGTGCCAGCAGCCCAAAGAGGAACACTGAAGCTTTCTTT	CASSPKRNTEAFF
TRBV6-5	NA	TRBJ1-2	NA	TGTGCCAGCAGTTACGAGGAGAACTATGGCTACACCTTC	CASSYEENYGYTF
TRBV7-2	NA	TRBJ1-1	TRBD1	TGTGCCAGCAGCTTATGGACAGGGGGGGACACTGAAGCTTTCTTT	CASSLWTGGDTEAFF
TRBV15	NA	TRBJ1-1	NA	TGTGCCACCAGCAGAGTAGGCGGGGGCACTGAAGCTTTCTTT	CATSRVGGGTEAFF
TRBV2	NA	TRBJ2-7	TRBD1	TGTGCCAGCAGAGATGGACAGGGTCGAGTTTTTAGCTCCTACGAGCAGTACTTC	CASRDGQGRVFSSYEQYF
TRBV2	few	TRBJ1-1	NA	TGTGCCAGCAGTGAAGCTTCAGGGGTGAACACTGAAGCTTTCTTT	CASSEASGVNTEAFF
TRBV3-1/TRBV3-2	NA	TRBJ2-3	NA	TGTGCCAGCAGCCTCGCCCCTGTCCGGGATACGCAGTATTTT	CASSLAPVRDTQYF
TRBV10-3	NA	TRBJ1-1	NA	TGTGCCATCAACACCGGGACTGAAGCTTTCTTT	CAINTGTEAFF
TRBV25-1	NA	TRBJ1-3	NA	TGTGCCAGCAGTGAAAATTCAGGGAGGCTCGGAGGAAACACCATATATTTT	CASSENSGRLGGNTIYF
TRBV6-5	NA	TRBJ1-4	TRBD1	TGTGCCAGCACTGGGGACAGGTCAGGGGGTGAAAAACTGTTTTTT	CASTGDRSGGEKLFF
TRBV7-2	NA	TRBJ1-5	NA	TGTGCCAGCAGCCTCCTTGGCGGATATCAGCCCCAGCATTTT	CASSLLGGYQPQHF